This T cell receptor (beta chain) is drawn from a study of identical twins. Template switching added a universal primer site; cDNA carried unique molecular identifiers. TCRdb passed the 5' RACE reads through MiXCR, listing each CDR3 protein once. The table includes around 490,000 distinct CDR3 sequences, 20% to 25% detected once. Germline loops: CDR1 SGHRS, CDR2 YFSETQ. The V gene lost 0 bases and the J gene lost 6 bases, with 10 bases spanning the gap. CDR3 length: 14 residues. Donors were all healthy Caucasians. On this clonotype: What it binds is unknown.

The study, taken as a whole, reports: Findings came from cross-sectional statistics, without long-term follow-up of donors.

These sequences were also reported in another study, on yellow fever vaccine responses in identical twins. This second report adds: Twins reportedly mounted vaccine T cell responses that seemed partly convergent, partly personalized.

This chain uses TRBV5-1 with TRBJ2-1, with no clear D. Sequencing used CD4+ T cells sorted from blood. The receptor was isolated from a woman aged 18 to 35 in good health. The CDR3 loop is CASSLGQELNEQFF. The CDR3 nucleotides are TGCGCCAGCAGCTTGGGCCAGGAGCTCAATGAGCAGTTCTTC.